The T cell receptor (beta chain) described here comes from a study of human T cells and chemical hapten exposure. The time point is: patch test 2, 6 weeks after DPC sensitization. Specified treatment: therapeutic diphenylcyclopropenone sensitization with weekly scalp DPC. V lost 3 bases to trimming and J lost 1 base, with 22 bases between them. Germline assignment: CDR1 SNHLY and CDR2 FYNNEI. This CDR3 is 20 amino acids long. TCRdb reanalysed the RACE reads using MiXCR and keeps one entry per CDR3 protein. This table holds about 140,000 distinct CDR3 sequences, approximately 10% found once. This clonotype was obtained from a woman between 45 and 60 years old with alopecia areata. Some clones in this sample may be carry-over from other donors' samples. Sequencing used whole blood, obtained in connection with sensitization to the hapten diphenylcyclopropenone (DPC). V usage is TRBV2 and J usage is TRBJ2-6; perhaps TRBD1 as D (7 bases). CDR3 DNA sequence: TGTGCCAGCAGTGATCGCGGGACAGCTTGGGATGGGTCTGGGGCCAACGTCCTGACTTTC. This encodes CASSDRGTAWDGSGANVLTF.